This T cell receptor beta chain appears in the sequencing data of a study of cytomegalovirus exposure and HLA in healthy donors. This clone was seen a single time. Its antigen is not identified. General study points: The classifier reportedly diagnosed cytomegalovirus status with high sensitivity and specificity. That first-cohort TCR clusters tended to co-occur in the approximately 120 validation repertoires was found in a later analysis.

TCRdb's table, derived via immunoSEQ multiplex PCR, lists solely in-frame clones and lacks some. The table lists fewer than 250,000 clones, around four fifths of them singletons, with over 12% in the top ten. Sequencing used PBMCs. The sequence was obtained from a woman aged 25 to 39 in good health and CMV-seropositive.

The DNA for the CDR3 is TGTGCCAGCAGCCGGGACGGCAATCAGCCCCAGCATTTT. It encodes CASSRDGNQPQHF. V usage is TRBV7-9 and J usage is TRBJ1-5; a weak D match, TRBD1 (5 bases). The CDR3 has 13 amino acids. The germline gives CDR1 SEHNR, CDR2 FQNEAQ (reference sequence). Trimming removed 5 bases from V and 2 bases from J, with 7 bases in between. The variable domain in full, completed from reference TRBV7-9 and TRBJ1-5, reads DTGVSQNPRHKITKRGQNVTFRCDPISEHNRLYWYRQTLGQGPEFLTYFQNEAQLEKSRLLSDRFSAERPKGSFSTLEIQRTEQGDSAMYLCASSRDGNQPQHFGDGTRLSIL.